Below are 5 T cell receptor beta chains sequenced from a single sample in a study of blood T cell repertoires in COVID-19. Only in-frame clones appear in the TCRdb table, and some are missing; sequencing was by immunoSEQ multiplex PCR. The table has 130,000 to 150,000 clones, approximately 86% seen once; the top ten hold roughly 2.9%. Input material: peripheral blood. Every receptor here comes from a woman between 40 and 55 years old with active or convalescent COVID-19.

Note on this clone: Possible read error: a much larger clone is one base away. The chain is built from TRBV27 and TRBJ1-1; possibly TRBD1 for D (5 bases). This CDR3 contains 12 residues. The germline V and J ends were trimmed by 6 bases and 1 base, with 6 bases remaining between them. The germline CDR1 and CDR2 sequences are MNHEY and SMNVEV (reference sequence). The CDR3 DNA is TGTGCCAGCAGCACAGGGAACACTGAAGCTTTCTTT. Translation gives CASSTGNTEAFF.

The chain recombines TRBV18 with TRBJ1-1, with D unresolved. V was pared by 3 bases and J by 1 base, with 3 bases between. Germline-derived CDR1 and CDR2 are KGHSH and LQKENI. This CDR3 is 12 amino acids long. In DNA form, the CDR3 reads TGTGCCAGCTCACCCAAGAACACTGAAGCTTTCTTT. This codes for CASSPKNTEAFF.

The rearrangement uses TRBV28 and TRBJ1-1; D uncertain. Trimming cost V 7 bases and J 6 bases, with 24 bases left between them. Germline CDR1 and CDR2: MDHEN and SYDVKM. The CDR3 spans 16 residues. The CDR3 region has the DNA TGTGCCAGCATCTCGTACTCCTTAACTCTGGGCCCTGAAGCTTTCTTT. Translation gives CASISYSLTLGPEAFF.

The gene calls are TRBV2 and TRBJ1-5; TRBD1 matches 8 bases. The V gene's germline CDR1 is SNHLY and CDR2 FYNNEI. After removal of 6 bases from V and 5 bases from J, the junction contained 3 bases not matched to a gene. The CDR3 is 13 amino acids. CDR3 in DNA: TGTGCCAGCAGAAAACAGGGGGATCAGCCCCAGCATTTT. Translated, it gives CASRKQGDQPQHF. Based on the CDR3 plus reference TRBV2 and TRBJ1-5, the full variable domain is EPEVTQTPSHQVTQMGQEVILRCVPISNHLYFYWYRQILGQKVEFLVSFYNNEISEKSEIFDDQFSVERPDGSNFTLKIRSTKLEDSAMYFCASRKQGDQPQHFGDGTRLSIL.

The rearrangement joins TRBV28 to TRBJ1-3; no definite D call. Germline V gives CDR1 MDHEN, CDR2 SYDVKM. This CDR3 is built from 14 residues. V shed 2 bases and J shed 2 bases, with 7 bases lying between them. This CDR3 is CASSLQVPGNTIYF. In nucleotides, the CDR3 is TGTGCCAGCAGTTTACAGGTCCCTGGAAACACCATATATTTT.